The clone carrying this T cell receptor (beta chain) has at least ten counts. The CDR3 loop spans 14 amino acids. Trimming left V 11 bases short and J 2 bases short, with 18 bases between. Germline values: CDR1 SGHTA, CDR2 FQGNSA. The sample is drawn from a study of identical twins. TCRdb reanalysed the 5' RACE reads using MiXCR and keeps one entry per CDR3 protein. The data contain 200,000 to 250,000 distinct CDR3 sequences, 11% to 15% of them singletons. The V and J genes are TRBV7-2 and TRBJ2-5; the D call may be TRBD1 or TRBD2 (5 bases each). The sequenced sample was memory (CD45RO+) T cells sorted from blood. This sequence was found in a woman younger than 30 in good health. CDR3 amino acids: CALGSGALQETQYF. For the CDR3, the DNA is TGTGCCCTCGGGTCCGGGGCGTTACAAGAGACCCAGTACTTC.